This entry concerns a single TCR beta chain. As yet, its antigen is unknown. The data were obtained in a study of CD8+ T cells in alopecia areata. At the level of the study: Treated patients were dosed with oral tofacitinib, taking 5 to 10 mg twice daily.

Study observations and caveats: Both scalp clonality and the expanded CD8+ clones among the top 100 showed a significant decrease with tofacitinib.

Treatment: oral pan-JAK inhibitor, 5-10 mg twice daily. Looked up from germline, CDR1 is MGHRA and CDR2 is YSYEKL. V was trimmed by 4 bases and J by 1 base, leaving 13 bases between them. The CDR3 length is 15 residues. RNA, once extracted, was reverse transcribed into cDNA for use as the sequencing template. Repertoires were generated with immunoSEQ multiplex PCR, while TCRdb's copy carries only in-frame clones and drops some. The sample contains 180,000 or so clones, about 51% of which appear only once. This receptor was obtained from a human donor with alopecia areata. This rearrangement joins TRBV4-1 to TRBJ1-1; no clear D gene. The sample consisted of CD8+ T cells sorted from blood, taken between weeks 51 and 54, from a patient treated with tofacitinib. The DNA for the CDR3 is TGCGCCAGCAGCCTACATCGCAACTCGAACACTGAAGCTTTCTTT. Protein sequence: CASSLHRNSNTEAFF.